This T cell receptor beta chain was captured in a study of radiotherapy plus CTLA-4 blockade in lung cancer. Study-level points and caveats: Tumor-origin TCR clones grew in blood after radiotherapy plus ipilimumab. Reported findings show early blood T cell clone dynamics, with interferon-beta, best predicted response.

Receiving focal radiation plus CTLA-4 blockade with ipilimumab were patients who had chemo-refractory metastatic non-small-cell lung cancer. To note about this clone: Its antigen is as yet unknown.

Unmatched junction bases numbered 5, after V lost 4 bases and J lost 4 bases. The germline V gene has CDR1 SGHDT and CDR2 YYEEEE. The CDR3 is made up of 14 amino acids. This table comes from immunoSEQ multiplex PCR, and its TCRdb copy is limited to in-frame clones, with some not included. The table has around 59,000 clones, 72% seen once. Material: peripheral blood, obtained from a patient treated with radiotherapy plus ipilimumab. The rearrangement uses TRBV5-6 and TRBJ1-2; 9 positions agree with TRBD1. The clonotype originates from a human donor with non-small cell lung cancer whose response to radiotherapy plus ipilimumab could not be evaluated. The CDR3 bases are TGTGCCAGCAGCGTCGGACAGGGGAGCTATGGCTACACCTTC. Translated: CASSVGQGSYGYTF. The full variable domain, its missing parts supplied by reference TRBV5-6 and TRBJ1-2, is DAGVTQSPTHLIKTRGQQVTLRCSPKSGHDTVSWYQQALGQGPQFIFQYYEEEERQRGNFPDRFSGHQFPNYSSELNVNALLLGDSALYLCASSVGQGSYGYTFGSGTRLTVV.